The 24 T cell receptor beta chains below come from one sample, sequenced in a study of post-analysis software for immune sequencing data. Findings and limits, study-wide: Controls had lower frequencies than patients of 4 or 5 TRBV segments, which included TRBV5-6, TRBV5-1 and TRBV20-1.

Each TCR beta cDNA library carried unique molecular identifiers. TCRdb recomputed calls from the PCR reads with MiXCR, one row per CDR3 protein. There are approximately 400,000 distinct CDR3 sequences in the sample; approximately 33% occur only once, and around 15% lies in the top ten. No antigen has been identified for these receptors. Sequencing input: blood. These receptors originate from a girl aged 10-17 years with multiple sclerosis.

The DNA of the CDR3 is TGTGCCATCAGTGACCCTGCCGCAGGGTGCTACAATGAGCAGTTCTTC. Encoded protein: CAISDPAAGCYNEQFF. This rearrangement joins TRBV10-3 to TRBJ2-1; possibly TRBD1 for D (5 bases). This CDR3 contains 16 residues. CDR1 is ENHRY, CDR2 SYGVKD, per germline. Trimming shortened V by 3 bases and J by 3 bases, and 15 bases separated the two germline ends.

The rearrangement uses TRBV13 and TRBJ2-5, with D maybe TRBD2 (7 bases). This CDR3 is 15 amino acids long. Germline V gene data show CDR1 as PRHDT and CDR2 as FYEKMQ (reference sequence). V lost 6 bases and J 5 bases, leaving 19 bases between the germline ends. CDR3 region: CASSIAPGGRETQYF. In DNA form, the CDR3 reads TGTGCCAGCAGTATAGCCCCGGGGGGCCGGGAGACCCAGTACTTC.

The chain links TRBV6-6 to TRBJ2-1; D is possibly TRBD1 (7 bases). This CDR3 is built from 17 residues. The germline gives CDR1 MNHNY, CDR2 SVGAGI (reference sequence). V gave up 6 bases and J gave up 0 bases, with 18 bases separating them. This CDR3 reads CASSPQGGRFSYNEQFF. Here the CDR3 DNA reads TGTGCCAGCAGCCCCCAGGGGGGACGATTCTCCTACAATGAGCAGTTCTTC.

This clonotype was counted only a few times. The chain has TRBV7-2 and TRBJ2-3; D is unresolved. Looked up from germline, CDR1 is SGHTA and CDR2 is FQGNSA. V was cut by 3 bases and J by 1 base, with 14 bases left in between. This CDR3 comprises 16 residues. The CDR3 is CASSFHQVVRTDTQYF. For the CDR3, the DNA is TGTGCCAGCAGCTTTCATCAGGTAGTCCGCACAGATACGCAGTATTTT.

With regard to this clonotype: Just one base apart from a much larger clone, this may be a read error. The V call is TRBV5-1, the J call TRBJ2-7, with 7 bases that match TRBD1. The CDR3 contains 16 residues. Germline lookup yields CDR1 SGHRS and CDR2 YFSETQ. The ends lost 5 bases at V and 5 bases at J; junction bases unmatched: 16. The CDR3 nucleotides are TGCGCCAGCAGACTCAACCCGGGACAGAGAGCCCACGAGCAGTACTTC. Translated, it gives CASRLNPGQRAHEQYF.

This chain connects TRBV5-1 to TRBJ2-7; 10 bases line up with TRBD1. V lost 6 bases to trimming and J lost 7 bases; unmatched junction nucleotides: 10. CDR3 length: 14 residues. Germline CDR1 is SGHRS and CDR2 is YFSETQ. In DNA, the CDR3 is TGCGCCAGCACATCTAGGACAGGGGGGAATGAGCAGTACTTC. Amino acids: CASTSRTGGNEQYF.

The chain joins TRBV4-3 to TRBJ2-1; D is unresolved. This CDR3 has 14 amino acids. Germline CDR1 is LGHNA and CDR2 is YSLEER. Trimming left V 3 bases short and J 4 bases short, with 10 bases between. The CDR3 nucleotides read TGCGCCAGCAGCCATGAGGTCTCGTACAATGAGCAGTTCTTC. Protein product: CASSHEVSYNEQFF.

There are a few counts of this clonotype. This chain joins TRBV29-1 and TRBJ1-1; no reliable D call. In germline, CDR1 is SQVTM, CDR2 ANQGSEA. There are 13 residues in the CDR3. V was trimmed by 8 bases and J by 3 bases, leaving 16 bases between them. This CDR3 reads CSPVGIAYTEAFF. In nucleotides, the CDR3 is TGCAGCCCTGTCGGGATAGCGTACACTGAAGCTTTCTTT.

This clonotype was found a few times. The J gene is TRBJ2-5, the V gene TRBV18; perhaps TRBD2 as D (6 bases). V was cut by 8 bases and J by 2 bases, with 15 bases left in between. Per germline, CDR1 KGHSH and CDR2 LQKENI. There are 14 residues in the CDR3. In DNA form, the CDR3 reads TGTGCCAGCAGAACCGGGACTGGTCAAGAGACCCAGTACTTC. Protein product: CASRTGTGQETQYF.

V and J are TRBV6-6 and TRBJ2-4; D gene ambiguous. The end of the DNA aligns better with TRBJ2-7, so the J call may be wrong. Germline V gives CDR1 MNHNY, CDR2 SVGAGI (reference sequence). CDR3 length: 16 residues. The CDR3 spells CASSYSLLGRKGEQYF. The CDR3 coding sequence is TGTGCCAGCAGTTACTCTCTTTTGGGCAGGAAGGGCGAGCAGTACTTC.

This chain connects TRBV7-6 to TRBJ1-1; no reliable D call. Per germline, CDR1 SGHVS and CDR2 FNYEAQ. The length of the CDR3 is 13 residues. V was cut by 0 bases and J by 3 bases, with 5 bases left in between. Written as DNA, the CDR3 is TGTGCCAGCAGCTTAGCGCTCGACACTGAAGCTTTCTTT. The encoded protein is CASSLALDTEAFF. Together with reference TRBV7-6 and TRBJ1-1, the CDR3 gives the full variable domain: GAGVSQSPRYKVTKRGQDVALRCDPISGHVSLYWYRQALGQGPEFLTYFNYEAQQDKSGLPNDRFSAERPEGSISTLTIQRTEQRDSAMYRCASSLALDTEAFFGQGTRLTVV.

Here the CDR3 reads CSATPGLKNTEAFF. CDR3 in DNA: TGCAGTGCCACCCCGGGACTCAAGAACACTGAAGCTTTCTTT. This rearrangement joins TRBV20-1 to TRBJ1-1; maybe TRBD1 (5 bases). From germline, CDR1 is DFQATT and CDR2 SNEGSKA (reference sequence). There are 14 residues in the CDR3. The V end was cut by 6 bases, the J end by 1 base, with 15 bases between.

DNA for the CDR3: TGCGCCAGCAGCTCGGGACAGGGGTTAGCCAAAAACATTCAGTACTTC. It encodes CASSSGQGLAKNIQYF. This chain joins TRBV5-1 and TRBJ2-4; TRBD1 agrees at 10 bases. After removal of 3 bases from V and 0 bases from J, the junction contained 3 bases not matched to a gene. The CDR3 covers 16 residues. Looked up from germline, CDR1 is SGHRS and CDR2 is YFSETQ.

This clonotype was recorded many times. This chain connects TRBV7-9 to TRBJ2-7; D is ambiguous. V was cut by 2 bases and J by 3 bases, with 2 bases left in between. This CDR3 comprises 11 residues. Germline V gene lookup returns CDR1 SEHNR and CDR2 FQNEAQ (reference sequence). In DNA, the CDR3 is TGTGCCAGCAGCTTAATCTACGAGCAGTACTTC. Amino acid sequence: CASSLIYEQYF.

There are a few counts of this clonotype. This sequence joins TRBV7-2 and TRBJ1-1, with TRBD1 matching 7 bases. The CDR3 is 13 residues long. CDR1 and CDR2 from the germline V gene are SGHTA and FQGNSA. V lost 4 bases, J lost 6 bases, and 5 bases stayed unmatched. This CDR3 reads CASSSLQGSEAFF. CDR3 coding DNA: TGTGCCAGCAGCTCCTTACAGGGGTCTGAAGCTTTCTTT.

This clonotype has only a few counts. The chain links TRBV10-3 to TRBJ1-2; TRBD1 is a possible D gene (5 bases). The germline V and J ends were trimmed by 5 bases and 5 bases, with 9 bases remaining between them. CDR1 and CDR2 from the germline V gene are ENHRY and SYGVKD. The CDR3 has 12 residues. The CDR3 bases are TGTGCCATCAGTTTGACAGAGTATGGCTACACCTTC. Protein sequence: CAISLTEYGYTF.

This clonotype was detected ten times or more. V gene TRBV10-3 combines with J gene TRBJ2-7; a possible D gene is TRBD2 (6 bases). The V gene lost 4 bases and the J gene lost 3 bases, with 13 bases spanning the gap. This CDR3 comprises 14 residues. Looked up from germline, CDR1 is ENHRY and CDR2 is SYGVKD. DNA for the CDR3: TGTGCCATCAGTGTCTGGGACTCAGTCTACGAGCAGTACTTC. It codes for CAISVWDSVYEQYF.

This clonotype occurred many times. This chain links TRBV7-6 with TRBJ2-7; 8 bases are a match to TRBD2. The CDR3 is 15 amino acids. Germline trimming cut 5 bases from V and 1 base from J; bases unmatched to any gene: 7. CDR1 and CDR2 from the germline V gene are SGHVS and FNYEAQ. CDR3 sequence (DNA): TGTGCCAGCAGCCCGGGGACTAGAGGGTCCTACGAGCAGTACTTC. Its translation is CASSPGTRGSYEQYF.

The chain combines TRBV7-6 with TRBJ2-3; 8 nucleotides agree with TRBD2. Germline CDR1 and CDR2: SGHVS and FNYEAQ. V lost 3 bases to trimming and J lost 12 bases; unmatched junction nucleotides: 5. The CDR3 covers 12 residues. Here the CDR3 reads CASSFQRGTQYF. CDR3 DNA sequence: TGTGCCAGCAGCTTTCAGCGGGGGACCCAGTATTTT. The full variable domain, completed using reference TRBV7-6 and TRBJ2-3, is GAGVSQSPRYKVTKRGQDVALRCDPISGHVSLYWYRQALGQGPEFLTYFNYEAQQDKSGLPNDRFSAERPEGSISTLTIQRTEQRDSAMYRCASSFQRGTQYFGPGTRLTVL.

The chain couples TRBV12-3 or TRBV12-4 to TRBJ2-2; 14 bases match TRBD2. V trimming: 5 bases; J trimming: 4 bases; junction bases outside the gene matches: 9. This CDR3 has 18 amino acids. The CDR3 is CASSTNEGLAGGTGELFF. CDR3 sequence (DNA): TGTGCCAGCAGTACCAACGAAGGACTAGCGGGGGGCACCGGGGAGCTGTTTTTT.

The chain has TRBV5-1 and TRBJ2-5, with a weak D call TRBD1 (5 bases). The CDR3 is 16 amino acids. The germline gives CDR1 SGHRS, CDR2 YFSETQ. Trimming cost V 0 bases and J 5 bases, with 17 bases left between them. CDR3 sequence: CASSLGAGSVRETQYF. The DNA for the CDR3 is TGCGCCAGCAGCTTGGGAGCAGGGTCGGTCAGGGAGACCCAGTACTTC.

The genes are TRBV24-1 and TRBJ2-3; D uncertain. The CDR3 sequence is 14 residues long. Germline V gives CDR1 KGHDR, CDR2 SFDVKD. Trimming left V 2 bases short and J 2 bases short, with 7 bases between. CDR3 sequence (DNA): TGTGCCACCAGTGATTCCATGGCCACAGATACGCAGTATTTT. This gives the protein CATSDSMATDTQYF.

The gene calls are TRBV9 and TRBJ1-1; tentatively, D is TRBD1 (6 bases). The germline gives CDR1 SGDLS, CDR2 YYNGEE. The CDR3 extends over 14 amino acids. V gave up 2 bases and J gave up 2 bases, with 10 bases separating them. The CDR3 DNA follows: TGTGCCAGCAGCGTCGACAGGCTAAACACTGAAGCTTTCTTT. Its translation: CASSVDRLNTEAFF. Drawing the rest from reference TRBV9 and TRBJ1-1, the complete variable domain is DSGVTQTPKHLITATGQRVTLRCSPRSGDLSVYWYQQSLDQGLQFLIQYYNGEERAKGNILERFSAQQFPDLHSELNLSSLELGDSALYFCASSVDRLNTEAFFGQGTRLTVV.

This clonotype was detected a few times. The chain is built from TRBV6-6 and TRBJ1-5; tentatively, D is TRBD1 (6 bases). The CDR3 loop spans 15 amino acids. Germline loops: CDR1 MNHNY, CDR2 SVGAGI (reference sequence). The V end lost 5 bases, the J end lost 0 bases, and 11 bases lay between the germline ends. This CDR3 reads CASSNTGYSNQPQHF. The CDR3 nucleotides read TGTGCCAGCAGTAACACAGGGTATAGCAATCAGCCCCAGCATTTT.